This entry lists 15 T cell receptor beta chains sequenced from one sample in a study of T cell responses to AZD1222 COVID-19 vaccine. Clones were sequenced by immunoSEQ multiplex PCR, and TCRdb holds only the in-frame ones, with some missing. This sample has about 180,000 clones, with just over 85% found just once. Sample: peripheral blood, taken on day 0 of AZD1222 vaccination. These receptors all stem from an adult in good health.

The chain combines TRBV19 with TRBJ1-6; the D gene is possibly TRBD1 (6 bases). V was cut by 2 bases and J by 5 bases, with 10 bases left in between. Germline CDR1 and CDR2: LNHDA and SQIVND (reference sequence). The CDR3 extends over 15 amino acids. The CDR3 DNA reads as TGTGCCAGTAGTATAAAGTCAGGGGATAATTCACCCCTCCACTTT. This translates into CASSIKSGDNSPLHF.

This sequence joins TRBV23-1 and TRBJ1-2; D is unresolved. TRBV23-1 is an ORF, with its function uncertain. This CDR3 contains 13 residues. V dropped 4 bases and J dropped 0 bases, with 6 bases sitting between them. For the CDR3, the DNA is TGCGCCAGCAGTCTTGGGGCTAACTATGGCTACACCTTC. This translates into CASSLGANYGYTF.

The chain carries TRBV19 and TRBJ1-2, with 11 bases fitting TRBD1. The CDR3 extends over 15 amino acids. Per germline, CDR1 LNHDA and CDR2 SQIVND (reference sequence). V lost 6 bases, J lost 4 bases, and 7 bases stayed unmatched. CDR3 amino acids: CASRLDRGQVYGYTF. In nucleotides, the CDR3 is TGTGCCAGTAGATTGGACAGGGGGCAAGTCTATGGCTACACCTTC.

The genes are TRBV6-5 and TRBJ2-7, with TRBD2 matching 11 bases. The CDR3 contains 14 residues. Germline loops: CDR1 MNHEY, CDR2 SVGAGI. Trimming took 5 bases from V and 2 from J; bases not matched to a gene: 2. Written as DNA, the CDR3 is TGTGCCAGCAGTCCTAGCGGGGGGACCTACGAGCAGTACTTC. It encodes CASSPSGGTYEQYF.

This sequence joins TRBV11-2 and TRBJ2-1, with D possibly matching TRBD2 (5 bases). Germline lookup yields CDR1 SGHAT and CDR2 FQNNGV. The CDR3 spans 15 residues. Trimming stripped 0 bases from V and 7 bases from J, with 13 bases between. In DNA, the CDR3 is TGTGCCAGCAGCTTAGACCGAGGACTCCAAAATGAGCAGTTCTTC. It translates to CASSLDRGLQNEQFF.

This rearrangement joins TRBV5-6 to TRBJ2-7, with a weak D call TRBD1 (5 bases). Germline V gives CDR1 SGHDT, CDR2 YYEEEE. This CDR3 is 12 amino acids long. Trimming took 6 bases from V and 4 from J, leaving 11 bases between them. In DNA form, the CDR3 reads TGTGCCAGCAACCTGGACACGTACGAGCAGTACTTC. Protein product: CASNLDTYEQYF.

This chain links TRBV7-6 with TRBJ2-2; D is unclear. CDR1 and CDR2 from the germline V gene are SGHVS and FNYEAQ. There are 16 residues in the CDR3. The ends were cut back, 2 bases at V and 0 bases at J, with 10 bases in the middle. The CDR3: CASSLMANANTGELFF. For the CDR3, the DNA is TGTGCCAGCAGCTTAATGGCAAACGCGAACACCGGGGAGCTGTTTTTT. Together with reference TRBV7-6 and TRBJ2-2, the CDR3 gives the full variable domain: GAGVSQSPRYKVTKRGQDVALRCDPISGHVSLYWYRQALGQGPEFLTYFNYEAQQDKSGLPNDRFSAERPEGSISTLTIQRTEQRDSAMYRCASSLMANANTGELFFGEGSRLTVL.

V is TRBV12-3 or TRBV12-4 and J is TRBJ1-5; no firm D call. This CDR3 has 13 amino acids. With 3 bases removed from V and 7 bases from J, the gap between germline ends came to 10 bases. CDR3 amino acids: CASSLQIIQPQHF. For the CDR3, the DNA is TGTGCCAGCAGTTTGCAAATTATACAGCCCCAGCATTTT.

The chain is built from TRBV9 and TRBJ1-6, with 7 nucleotides matching TRBD1. Germline V gene sequence: CDR1 SGDLS, CDR2 YYNGEE. The CDR3 length is 15 residues. V dropped 1 base and J dropped 5; count of bases not matched to a gene: 3. The CDR3 region is CASSVLQGDNSPLHF. The CDR3, as DNA: TGTGCCAGCAGCGTACTGCAGGGGGATAATTCACCCCTCCACTTT.

V usage is TRBV3-1 (or the pseudogene TRBV3-2) and J usage is TRBJ2-2; a weak D match, TRBD2 (7 bases). The V gene's germline CDR1 is LGHDT and CDR2 YNNKEL (reference sequence). V was pared by 5 bases and J by 4 bases, with 14 bases between. The CDR3 spans 15 residues. The CDR3, as DNA: TGTGCCAGCAGCTTCGGGGAGGGGGTCACCGGGGAGCTGTTTTTT. The encoded protein is CASSFGEGVTGELFF.

V and J are TRBV6-5 and TRBJ2-2; TRBD2 aligns across 8 bases. The length of the CDR3 is 15 residues. Trimming cost V 6 bases and J 4 bases; bases outside gene matches: 7. Germline CDR1 MNHEY, CDR2 SVGAGI. CDR3 nucleotides: TGTGCCAGCAGCATTACCGGGACTAGCACCGGGGAGCTGTTTTTT. Its translation: CASSITGTSTGELFF.

The chain combines TRBV5-1 with TRBJ1-1; D ambiguous. The CDR3 length is 15 residues. V lost 0 bases and J 0 bases, leaving 9 bases between the germline ends. Germline assignment: CDR1 SGHRS and CDR2 YFSETQ. CDR3 residues: CASSLVVGMNTEAFF. The CDR3 DNA reads as TGCGCCAGCAGCTTGGTGGTAGGCATGAACACTGAAGCTTTCTTT. Drawing the rest from reference TRBV5-1 and TRBJ1-1, the complete variable domain is KAGVTQTPRYLIKTRGQQVTLSCSPISGHRSVSWYQQTPGQGLQFLFEYFSETQRNKGNFPGRFSGRQFSNSRSEMNVSTLELGDSALYLCASSLVVGMNTEAFFGQGTRLTVV.

The chain joins TRBV6-5 to TRBJ1-1; D is unresolved. Per germline, CDR1 MNHEY and CDR2 SVGAGI. The CDR3 has 13 amino acids. V dropped 6 bases and J dropped 0 bases, with 8 bases sitting between them. CDR3 protein: CASSLHVNTEAFF. For the CDR3, the DNA is TGTGCCAGCAGCTTACACGTGAACACTGAAGCTTTCTTT.

CDR3 sequence (DNA): TGTGCCAGCAGAGGTGCGGCTAGGGGACAGGGTGGTCAGCCCCAGCATTTT. This sequence encodes CASRGAARGQGGQPQHF. This chain connects TRBV2 to TRBJ1-5; the match to TRBD1 covers 9 bases. Germline CDR1 and CDR2: SNHLY and FYNNEI. CDR3 length: 17 residues. V shed 6 bases and J 6 bases; nucleotides not matched to a gene: 15.

The chain combines TRBV24-1 with TRBJ2-5; tentative D call: TRBD1 (7 bases). V lost 4 bases and J lost 5, with 25 bases in between. In germline, CDR1 is KGHDR, CDR2 SFDVKD. The CDR3 covers 18 residues. CDR3 residues: CATSERGGGRRFLETQYF. CDR3 sequence (DNA): TGTGCCACCAGTGAACGTGGAGGGGGCCGACGTTTTCTGGAGACCCAGTACTTC.